These T cell receptor beta chains were read from a single sample in a study of blood T cell repertoires in COVID-19. Sequenced by immunoSEQ multiplex PCR; TCRdb stores in-frame clones only, minus some. This sample carries roughly 70,000 clones, about 90% of them seen once, and the ten largest clones take around 6.7%. The sequenced material came from peripheral blood. The receptor set was obtained from a woman aged 80 or older with active COVID-19. Both conserved end residues are part of each CDR3. Fields, in order: clone size, J gene, V gene, D gene, CDR3 protein. The D gene is left open where the match is weak. Clone sizes are given selectively: once, few, many, or a class where the clone is expanded.

clone_size: .
j_call: TRBJ1-2
v_call: TRBV7-2
d_call: .
cdr3_aa: CASSTRQTYTF

clone_size: .
j_call: TRBJ2-7
v_call: TRBV6-6
d_call: TRBD1
cdr3_aa: CASSLPDRGIEEQYF

clone_size: .
j_call: TRBJ1-3
v_call: TRBV2
d_call: .
cdr3_aa: CASSDPLMGASVGNTIYF

clone_size: .
j_call: TRBJ2-3
v_call: TRBV5-6
d_call: TRBD2
cdr3_aa: CASSLELAGVADTQYF

clone_size: .
j_call: TRBJ1-3
v_call: TRBV11-2
d_call: .
cdr3_aa: CASSLRGAFGNTIYF

clone_size: .
j_call: TRBJ1-2
v_call: TRBV5-4
d_call: TRBD1
cdr3_aa: CASSLGQGRGYTF

clone_size: .
j_call: TRBJ2-1
v_call: TRBV30
d_call: TRBD2
cdr3_aa: CAWSVRGVRHNEQFF

clone_size: few
j_call: TRBJ1-5
v_call: TRBV19
d_call: TRBD1
cdr3_aa: CASSIGRQATGGNQPQHF

clone_size: .
j_call: TRBJ2-3
v_call: TRBV28
d_call: TRBD2
cdr3_aa: CASRAGTSGTTQYF

clone_size: once
j_call: TRBJ2-7
v_call: TRBV29-1
d_call: TRBD2
cdr3_aa: CSGHGTRGYEQYF

clone_size: once
j_call: TRBJ2-7
v_call: TRBV19
d_call: .
cdr3_aa: CASTTGAGEQYF

clone_size: .
j_call: TRBJ2-3
v_call: TRBV7-2
d_call: TRBD2
cdr3_aa: CASSFERGPTPPQYF

clone_size: .
j_call: TRBJ2-2
v_call: TRBV2
d_call: .
cdr3_aa: CASSRRLGGELFF

clone_size: once
j_call: TRBJ2-7
v_call: TRBV9
d_call: .
cdr3_aa: CASSLPFRGYEQYF

clone_size: .
j_call: TRBJ1-1
v_call: TRBV27
d_call: .
cdr3_aa: CASSLSRLLYFGMNTEAFF

clone_size: .
j_call: TRBJ2-3
v_call: TRBV3-1/TRBV3-2
d_call: TRBD1
cdr3_aa: CASSQDIRDRGTDTQYF

clone_size: .
j_call: TRBJ1-1
v_call: TRBV3-1/TRBV3-2
d_call: .
cdr3_aa: CASSQGAGEDTEAFF

clone_size: once
j_call: TRBJ2-3
v_call: TRBV7-2
d_call: TRBD2
cdr3_aa: CASSFGLAGPSTDTQYF

clone_size: .
j_call: TRBJ2-5
v_call: TRBV28
d_call: TRBD1
cdr3_aa: CASSLTGSSETQYF

clone_size: .
j_call: TRBJ2-3
v_call: TRBV6-5
d_call: .
cdr3_aa: CASSYSIGRAADTQYF

clone_size: once
j_call: TRBJ2-2
v_call: TRBV6-4
d_call: TRBD2
cdr3_aa: CASRIRGVGAGELFF

clone_size: .
j_call: TRBJ2-1
v_call: TRBV21-1
d_call: .
cdr3_aa: CASSRGAGRTYNEQFF

clone_size: .
j_call: TRBJ1-2
v_call: TRBV28
d_call: TRBD1
cdr3_aa: CASSLPDRAWDGYTF

clone_size: .
j_call: TRBJ2-2
v_call: TRBV4-2
d_call: .
cdr3_aa: CASSLQTTGELFF

clone_size: .
j_call: TRBJ2-1
v_call: TRBV6-5
d_call: .
cdr3_aa: CASTKRGYYNEQFF

clone_size: .
j_call: TRBJ2-1
v_call: TRBV10-3
d_call: .
cdr3_aa: CAISDTRGTNYNEQFF

clone_size: .
j_call: TRBJ2-1
v_call: TRBV7-2
d_call: TRBD1
cdr3_aa: CASSFRTGTYNEQFF

clone_size: .
j_call: TRBJ1-1
v_call: TRBV30
d_call: .
cdr3_aa: CAWSVRSHTEAFF

clone_size: .
j_call: TRBJ1-4
v_call: TRBV15
d_call: .
cdr3_aa: CATSRGVGGVNEKLFF

clone_size: .
j_call: TRBJ2-2
v_call: TRBV6-2/TRBV6-3
d_call: TRBD1
cdr3_aa: CASSSLFTGQGANTGELFF

clone_size: .
j_call: TRBJ2-3
v_call: TRBV6-6
d_call: TRBD2
cdr3_aa: CASSLTSGNTDTQYF

clone_size: .
j_call: TRBJ2-1
v_call: TRBV5-1
d_call: TRBD2
cdr3_aa: CASSQTSGLTNEQFF

clone_size: .
j_call: TRBJ2-7
v_call: TRBV11-2
d_call: .
cdr3_aa: CASSLVSASLSYEQYF

clone_size: .
j_call: TRBJ1-4
v_call: TRBV28
d_call: .
cdr3_aa: CASSLGALEKLFF

clone_size: .
j_call: TRBJ2-7
v_call: TRBV28
d_call: .
cdr3_aa: CASVRNQGSYEQYF

clone_size: .
j_call: TRBJ2-1
v_call: TRBV7-9
d_call: TRBD2
cdr3_aa: CASSTATSGSGNEQFF

clone_size: .
j_call: TRBJ2-7
v_call: TRBV5-4
d_call: TRBD1
cdr3_aa: CASSFLGTGFSEQYF

clone_size: .
j_call: TRBJ2-2
v_call: TRBV6-6
d_call: TRBD1
cdr3_aa: CASSYSRTGNTGELFF

clone_size: .
j_call: TRBJ1-5
v_call: TRBV5-6
d_call: .
cdr3_aa: CASSLGLGNQPQHF

clone_size: .
j_call: TRBJ2-3
v_call: TRBV6-5
d_call: TRBD2
cdr3_aa: CASSYGTRDTQYF

clone_size: .
j_call: TRBJ2-3
v_call: TRBV5-1
d_call: .
cdr3_aa: CASGDSGDTQYF

clone_size: .
j_call: TRBJ1-3
v_call: TRBV18
d_call: TRBD1
cdr3_aa: CASSPPDRAGNTIYF

clone_size: .
j_call: TRBJ2-1
v_call: TRBV28
d_call: .
cdr3_aa: CASSSRTPRSYNEQFF

clone_size: .
j_call: TRBJ2-7
v_call: TRBV28
d_call: .
cdr3_aa: CASSPPTRGYEQYF

clone_size: .
j_call: TRBJ1-4
v_call: TRBV5-6
d_call: TRBD1
cdr3_aa: CASSSQLGAGGIEKLFF

clone_size: .
j_call: TRBJ2-6
v_call: TRBV27
d_call: .
cdr3_aa: CASSWVSRDGSGANVLTF

clone_size: once
j_call: TRBJ2-3
v_call: TRBV2
d_call: .
cdr3_aa: CASSEAVSGGFVDTQYF

clone_size: .
j_call: TRBJ2-1
v_call: TRBV7-8
d_call: TRBD1
cdr3_aa: CASRSGGEQFF

clone_size: .
j_call: TRBJ2-5
v_call: TRBV14
d_call: .
cdr3_aa: CASSQVRRGETQYF

clone_size: .
j_call: TRBJ2-7
v_call: TRBV6-5
d_call: TRBD1
cdr3_aa: CASSYSGTGVPYEQYF

clone_size: .
j_call: TRBJ2-7
v_call: TRBV7-6
d_call: TRBD2
cdr3_aa: CASSFEGLAGLIF

clone_size: once
j_call: TRBJ1-4
v_call: TRBV5-1
d_call: TRBD1
cdr3_aa: CASSQGQSNEKLFF